These T cell receptor beta chains were read from a single sample in a study of shared clonotypes between healthy human individuals. This table comes from immunoSEQ multiplex PCR, and its TCRdb copy is limited to in-frame clones, with some not included. The profile shows a few million clones, just over 90% of them singletons. Sequenced sample: naive CD4+ T cells from PBMCs. Receptors originate from a man aged 18-30 years in good health. Some clones in this sample may be carry-over from other donors' samples. The CDR3 runs from the conserved cysteine through the conserved F or W. A D gene is named only where the DNA matches it firmly. The size of a clone is reported for some rows only, either as once, few or many, or as a class for expanded clones.

J gene	clone size	V gene	D gene	CDR3 DNA	CDR3 protein
TRBJ2-1	NA	TRBV5-1	TRBD2	TGCGCCAGCAGCTTACTAGCGGGAGTGTCCAATGAGCAGTTCTTC	CASSLLAGVSNEQFF
TRBJ2-3	NA	TRBV28	NA	TGTGCCAGCAGTTTTTCGGGGGGCTCAAATACGCAGTATTTT	CASSFSGGSNTQYF
TRBJ2-1	NA	TRBV27	NA	TGTGCCAGCAGTGTCAGGGTTTACAATGAGCAGTTCTTC	CASSVRVYNEQFF
TRBJ2-1	NA	TRBV29-1	TRBD1	TGCAGCGTCGGACAGGGGGACAATGAGCAGTTCTTC	CSVGQGDNEQFF
TRBJ1-2	NA	TRBV5-6	NA	TGTGCCAGCAGGGGACTGACCTCTAGGGACACCTTC	CASRGLTSRDTF
TRBJ2-7	NA	TRBV28	NA	TGTGCCAGCAGTACCCCAGGGCCCCCTCCCTACGAGCAGTACTTC	CASSTPGPPPYEQYF
TRBJ2-2	few	TRBV5-6	NA	TGTGCCAGCAGCCCCACGACCGGGGAGCTGTTTTTT	CASSPTTGELFF
TRBJ1-6	NA	TRBV4-1	NA	TGCGCCAGCAGCAACCCGGGACACCAAAGAAAGAATTCACCCCTCCACTTT	CASSNPGHQRKNSPLHF
TRBJ2-7	NA	TRBV29-1	NA	TGCAGCGTTGGTTGGGAATACTACGAGCAGTACTTC	CSVGWEYYEQYF
TRBJ1-3	NA	TRBV9	TRBD1	TGTGCCAGCAGGACAGGGCCAGCCTCTGGAAACACCATATATTTT	CASRTGPASGNTIYF
TRBJ2-1	NA	TRBV7-3	TRBD2	TGTGCCAGCAGCCCCGGGGGAAGCGGGAGAATCAATGAGCAGTTCTTC	CASSPGGSGRINEQFF
TRBJ2-7	NA	TRBV28	TRBD2	TGTGCCAGCCGGACTAGCGGGGCTTCCTACGAGCAGTACTTC	CASRTSGASYEQYF
TRBJ2-7	NA	TRBV28	NA	TGTGCCACCGGGCAAAGCTCCTACGAGCAGTACTTC	CATGQSSYEQYF
TRBJ2-2	NA	TRBV5-6	TRBD2	TGTGCCAGCAGCTTGTTTCTCCGGACTAGCGGACTCACCGGGGAGCTGTTTTTT	CASSLFLRTSGLTGELFF
TRBJ2-2	NA	TRBV2	TRBD1	TGTGCCAGCAGAAAGTTCCCGTCGATCTTTGGGACAGATACCACCGGGGAGCTGTTTTTT	CASRKFPSIFGTDTTGELFF
TRBJ2-5	NA	TRBV10-3	TRBD1	TGTGCCATCAGTGCAACGACAGGGATCTGGGAGACCCAGTACTTC	CAISATTGIWETQYF
TRBJ1-2	NA	TRBV5-1	TRBD1	TGCGCCAGCAGCATCCCGGGACAGGTGAACTATGGCTACACCTTC	CASSIPGQVNYGYTF
TRBJ2-1	NA	TRBV5-4	TRBD2	TGTGCCAGCAGCTTGGGGGGACTAAGACTAGCGGGAGTCGATGAGCAGTTCTTC	CASSLGGLRLAGVDEQFF
TRBJ1-2	few	TRBV18	NA	TGTGCCAGCTCACCAAGGGGCCTGAATAACTATGGCTACACCTTC	CASSPRGLNNYGYTF
TRBJ2-2	NA	TRBV19	TRBD1	TGTGCCAGTAGTGTACGACAGGGTCCAAGGGAGCTGTTTTTT	CASSVRQGPRELFF
TRBJ2-1	NA	TRBV9	TRBD2	TGTGCCAGCAGCGGGGTAGCGGGAGCGGGTGAGCAGTTCTTC	CASSGVAGAGEQFF
TRBJ1-2	NA	TRBV13	NA	TGTGCCAGCAGTTTAATGGGGAGGGGCAGAAAAGGGACCTATGGCTACACCTTC	CASSLMGRGRKGTYGYTF
TRBJ1-6	NA	TRBV5-4	NA	TGTGCCAGCAGCCCCGGACAGATTGAGTCACCCCTCCACTTT	CASSPGQIESPLHF
TRBJ2-7	once	TRBV23-1	NA	TGCGCCAGCAGTCAATCGAAGGTCCTTAAGACCTCCTACGAGCAGTACTTC	CASSQSKVLKTSYEQYF